Listed below are T cell receptor beta chains from one sample, sequenced in a study of T-cell reconstitution after alpha-beta-depleted transplantation in children. In TCRdb, the PCR reads were re-called with MiXCR into one record per CDR3 protein. The sample has tens of thousands of distinct CDR3 sequences; about 18% are singletons. Sequenced material: PBMCs, mostly from graft donor cells, taken 60 days after TCRalphabeta/CD19-depleted stem cell transplant. The origin of the receptors is a male patient between 2 and 10 years old who had a stem cell transplant for acute lymphoblastic leukemia, so the T cells may come from the graft donor. Each CDR3 is given with its conserved first and last residue. The D gene is left open where the match is weak. The size field is filled for only some rows; it gives once, few, many or a size class.

J | size | D | V | CDR3 | DNA
TRBJ2-1 | NA | TRBD2 | TRBV10-1 | CASSDPSRERTSFYNEQFF | TGCGCCAGCAGTGATCCATCCCGCGAGAGGACTAGCTTCTACAATGAGCAGTTCTTC
TRBJ2-1 | NA | TRBD2 | TRBV30 | CGGLAGGEQFF | TGTGGGGGACTAGCGGGAGGCGAGCAGTTCTTC
TRBJ2-3 | NA | NA | TRBV3-1 | CASSQEWGALTRPTDTQYF | TGTGCCAGCAGCCAAGAATGGGGGGCTCTTACCCGTCCCACAGATACGCAGTATTTT
TRBJ1-6 | many | NA | TRBV5-1 | CASSLQGLNSPLHF | TGCGCCAGCAGCTTGCAGGGGTTGAATTCACCCCTCCACTTT
TRBJ2-7 | NA | TRBD1 | TRBV7-2 | CASSLSVGTGGYEQYF | TGTGCCAGCAGCTTATCAGTCGGGACAGGGGGCTACGAGCAGTACTTC
TRBJ2-7 | few | NA | TRBV24-1 | CATSVYPGRGAGPANF | TGTGCCACCAGTGTTTACCCGGGGCGAGGGGCCGGTCCGGCAAACTTC
TRBJ2-5 | NA | NA | TRBV20-1 | CSARYMGPRETQYF | TGCAGTGCTAGATACATGGGACCACGGGAGACCCAGTACTTC
TRBJ1-1 | many | NA | TRBV12-3/TRBV12-4 | CASSFSGARNTEAFF | TGTGCCAGCAGTTTCTCAGGGGCGAGGAACACTGAAGCTTTCTTT
TRBJ1-2 | many | NA | TRBV28 | CASSGGLYGYTF | TGTGCCAGCAGTGGGGGACTCTATGGCTACACCTTC
TRBJ1-1 | many | TRBD1 | TRBV20-1 | CSACPTGGLGTEAFF | TGCAGTGCCTGCCCGACAGGGGGCTTGGGCACTGAAGCTTTCTTT
TRBJ2-3 | NA | TRBD2 | TRBV29-1 | CSVEVVGLAGSVADTQYF | TGCAGCGTTGAAGTCGTTGGACTAGCGGGGAGTGTCGCAGATACGCAGTATTTT
TRBJ2-5 | few | NA | TRBV7-9 | CASGRGHDQETQYF | TGTGCCAGCGGCCGTGGCCACGACCAAGAGACCCAGTACTTC
TRBJ2-3 | NA | TRBD2 | TRBV7-7 | CASSLGLAGTDTQYF | TGTGCTAGCAGCTTAGGGCTAGCGGGCACAGATACGCAGTATTTT
TRBJ2-1 | NA | TRBD1 | TRBV7-9 | CASSLGDRDRAYNEQFF | TGTGCCAGCAGCTTGGGGGACCGGGACAGGGCCTACAATGAGCAGTTCTTC
TRBJ1-4 | many | NA | TRBV7-8 | CASGDNLAEKLFF | TGTGCCAGCGGCGACAACTTGGCTGAAAAACTGTTTTTT
TRBJ2-3 | many | TRBD2 | TRBV10-3 | CAIIKTSGGTDTQYF | TGTGCCATCATCAAGACTAGCGGGGGCACAGATACGCAGTATTTT
TRBJ1-5 | NA | TRBD1 | TRBV28 | CASAKQGARVEPQHF | TGTGCCAGCGCTAAACAGGGGGCGCGTGTTGAGCCCCAGCATTTT
TRBJ1-6 | medium-sized | NA | TRBV6-5 | CASSYESTGSRSPLHF | TGTGCCAGCAGTTACGAATCAACAGGGTCGAGATCACCCCTCCACTTT
TRBJ2-7 | many | NA | TRBV20-1 | CSASVSSYEQYF | TGCAGTGCTAGTGTCTCGTCCTACGAGCAGTACTTC
TRBJ2-5 | few | TRBD1 | TRBV12-3/TRBV12-4 | CASSLPGQGGETQYF | TGTGCCAGCAGTTTACCGGGACAGGGAGGGGAGACCCAGTACTTC
TRBJ2-3 | many | NA | TRBV7-2 | CASSLEVGTQYF | TGTGCCAGCAGCTTAGAAGTGGGTACGCAGTATTTT
TRBJ1-5 | many | TRBD1 | TRBV6-2/TRBV6-3 | CARPFRDRVSRNQPQHF | TGTGCCAGGCCCTTCCGGGACAGGGTTTCGCGCAATCAGCCCCAGCATTTT
TRBJ2-2 | NA | TRBD1 | TRBV6-1 | CASRRDRGTPGELFF | TGTGCCAGCAGACGGGACAGGGGGACACCCGGGGAGCTGTTTTTT
TRBJ2-1 | NA | NA | TRBV28 | CASSYGETYNEQFF | TGTGCCAGCAGTTACGGGGAGACCTACAATGAGCAGTTCTTC
TRBJ2-2 | NA | NA | TRBV6-2/TRBV6-3 | CASSSAWGNTGELFF | TGTGCCAGCAGTTCCGCCTGGGGGAACACCGGGGAGCTGTTTTTT
TRBJ2-3 | many | NA | TRBV5-1 | CASSLAVDSTDTQYF | TGCGCCAGCAGCTTGGCCGTTGACTCCACGGATACGCAGTATTTT
TRBJ2-7 | NA | NA | TRBV7-9 | CASSSGTVSEQYF | TGTGCCAGCAGCTCAGGAACCGTGAGCGAGCAGTACTTC
TRBJ2-7 | many | NA | TRBV27 | CASSLRGEQYF | TGTGCCAGCAGTTTAAGGGGCGAGCAGTACTTC
TRBJ2-7 | few | TRBD2 | TRBV20-1 | CSARDPILAGKYEQYF | TGCAGTGCTAGAGACCCAATACTAGCGGGGAAGTACGAGCAGTACTTC
TRBJ1-2 | many | NA | TRBV5-1 | CASSSTVNGGYTF | TGCGCCAGCAGCTCGACAGTCAATGGGGGCTACACCTTC
TRBJ2-3 | few | TRBD2 | TRBV5-1 | CASSPGLAPSTDTQYF | TGCGCCAGCAGCCCGGGACTAGCGCCGAGCACAGATACGCAGTATTTT
TRBJ1-2 | NA | NA | TRBV7-2 | CASSLPGPYGYTF | TGTGCCAGCAGCTTACCAGGCCCCTATGGCTACACCTTC